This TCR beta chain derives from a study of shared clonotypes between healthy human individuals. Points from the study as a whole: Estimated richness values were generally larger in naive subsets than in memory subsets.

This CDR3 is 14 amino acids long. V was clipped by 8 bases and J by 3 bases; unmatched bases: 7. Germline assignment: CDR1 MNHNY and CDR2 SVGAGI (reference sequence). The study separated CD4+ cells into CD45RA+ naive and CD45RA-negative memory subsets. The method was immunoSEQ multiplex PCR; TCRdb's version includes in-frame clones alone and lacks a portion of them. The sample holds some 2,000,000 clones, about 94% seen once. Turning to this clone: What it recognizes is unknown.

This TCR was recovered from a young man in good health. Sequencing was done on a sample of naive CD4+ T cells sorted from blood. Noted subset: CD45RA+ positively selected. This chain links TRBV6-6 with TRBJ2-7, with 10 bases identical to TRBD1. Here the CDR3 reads CASSTGQGNYEQYF. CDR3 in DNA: TGTGCCAGCTCGACGGGACAGGGGAACTACGAGCAGTACTTC.